There are a few counts of the clone carrying this T cell receptor (beta chain). The sample originates from a study of T-cell reconstitution after alpha-beta-depleted transplantation in children. CDR3 length equals 15 residues. CDR1 is SNHLY, CDR2 FYNNEI, per germline. The V gene end was trimmed by 7 bases and the J gene end by 7 bases; junction bases not matched to a gene: 12. Preparation of the TCRbeta library used unique molecular identifiers. MiXCR, applied by TCRdb to the PCR reads, yields one record per CDR3 protein. The sample contains hundreds of thousands of distinct CDR3 sequences, about 15% of which appear only once.

The sample was PBMCs, mostly from graft donor cells, taken 360 days after TCRalphabeta/CD19-depleted stem cell transplant. This receptor was identified in a male patient younger than 18 who had a stem cell transplant for acute lymphoblastic leukemia, so the T cells may come from the graft donor. The chain uses TRBV2 and TRBJ2-1; 8 bases agree with TRBD1. The CDR3 loop reads CASTLGRGLGNEQFF. CDR3 nucleotide sequence: TGTGCCAGCACCCTGGGCAGGGGGCTAGGAAATGAGCAGTTCTTC. The full variable domain, in which reference TRBV2 and TRBJ2-1 provide the parts outside the CDR3, is EPEVTQTPSHQVTQMGQEVILRCVPISNHLYFYWYRQILGQKVEFLVSFYNNEISEKSEIFDDQFSVERPDGSNFTLKIRSTKLEDSAMYFCASTLGRGLGNEQFFGPGTRLTVL.